These 21 T cell receptor beta chains were all obtained from the same sample, sequenced in a study of CD8+CD57+ T cells in acquired aplastic anemia. The template used for profiling TCR beta VDJ and CDR3 was genomic DNA. TCRdb analysed the reads with MiXCR anew, one entry per CDR3 protein. The table has roughly 420,000 distinct CDR3 sequences, about two thirds seen once. Material: sorted CD4+, CD8+, or CD8+CD57+ T cells (not recorded which) from PBMCs. The receptor source for this set is a human donor in good health, serving as a control.

There are many counts of this clonotype. V usage is TRBV4-1 and J usage is TRBJ2-7; 7 positions agree with TRBD1. J was trimmed by 3 bases and V by 2 bases; bases with no gene match: 7. CDR3 length equals 15 residues. Per germline, CDR1 MGHRA and CDR2 YSYEKL. Here the CDR3 DNA reads TGCGCCAGCAGCCAACTATTCGACAGGGTCTACGAGCAGTACTTC. Its translation: CASSQLFDRVYEQYF.

The chain uses TRBV11-2 and TRBJ1-5, with TRBD1 as a possible D gene (5 bases). The germline V and J ends were trimmed by 5 bases and 2 bases, with 22 bases remaining between them. Germline CDR1 reads SGHAT; CDR2 reads FQNNGV. This CDR3 has 18 residues. In DNA, the CDR3 is TGTGCCAGCAGCGGAAGAGGTGGGGGGGTAGTAGGCAATCAGCCCCAGCATTTT. It codes for CASSGRGGGVVGNQPQHF.

To note about this clonotype: The junction shows a germline mismatch at one end, possibly a read error. The chain joins TRBV7-2 to TRBJ1-2, with D uncertain. The CDR3 totals 15 residues. Germline CDR1 is SGHTA and CDR2 is FQGNSA. The DNA of the CDR3 is TGTGCCAGCAGTCGCGGGCCCACTTACTCCTATCGCTACACCTTC. Translated: CASSRGPTYSYRYTF.

This clonotype has a single count. The chain employs TRBV19 and TRBJ2-2; TRBD2 aligns across 7 bases. The CDR3 is made up of 15 amino acids. Germline lookup yields CDR1 LNHDA and CDR2 SQIVND (reference sequence). J lost 15 bases, V lost 5 bases, and 18 bases had no gene match. The DNA for the CDR3 is TGTGCCAGTAGTGGGCGAATCGCGAACGCCGGGGGGTTGTTTTTT. It translates to CASSGRIANAGGLFF.

The chain joins TRBV9 to TRBJ2-6; D is unresolved. Germline CDR1 is SGDLS and CDR2 is YYNGEE. This CDR3 contains 15 residues. Trimming took off 0 bases at V and 15 bases at J, with 19 bases between the two ends. CDR3 protein: CASSVVPGPTGGLTF. The CDR3 DNA reads as TGTGCCAGCAGCGTAGTCCCAGGACCAACGGGCGGCCTGACTTTC.

This chain uses TRBV11-2 with TRBJ2-1; no reliable D call. The CDR3 runs 11 residues. The germline CDR1 and CDR2 sequences are SGHAT and FQNNGV. V lost 5 bases, J lost 7 bases, and 6 bases lay in between. Here the CDR3 reads CASSAINEQFF. The DNA of the CDR3 is TGTGCCAGCAGCGCTATTAATGAGCAGTTCTTC.

The table lists this clonotype with many counts. The CDR3 sequence is CASSLVAGTDTQYF. CDR3 sequence (DNA): TGTGCCAGCAGCTTGGTAGCGGGCACAGATACGCAGTATTTT. The V gene is TRBV7-9, the J gene TRBJ2-3, with TRBD2 as a possible D gene (6 bases). The CDR3 has 14 amino acids. Germline CDR1 is SEHNR and CDR2 is FQNEAQ (reference sequence). V shed 3 bases and J shed 1 base, with 8 bases lying between them.

Worth noting for this clonotype: The CDR3 does not close with the conserved phenylalanine or tryptophan, likely indicating a read error. It is unclear where the CDR3 begins or ends on the DNA, so no DNA is shown, and the CDR3 is as TCRdb lists it. The chain employs TRBV7-2 and TRBJ2-3. The CDR3 comprises 13 residues, both ends counted. From germline, CDR1 is SGHTA and CDR2 FQGNSA. CDR3 amino acids: CASSLKRRLNTEA.

This clonotype was recorded once. This CDR3 is missing its conserved last phenylalanine or tryptophan, likely due to a read error. No DNA is shown, since the ends of the CDR3 on it are uncertain; the CDR3 is the one TCRdb lists. The V gene is TRBV2, the J gene TRBJ2-3; the table's TRBD2 call for D was not verified on the DNA. CDR1 is SNHLY and CDR2 is FYNNEI in the germline V gene. Counting both end residues, the CDR3 totals 13 amino acids. Here the CDR3 reads CASSEAPSPLHFC.

This sequence joins TRBV6-1 and TRBJ1-5; no clear D gene. Trimming removed 3 bases at V and 0 bases at J, with 18 bases between. The CDR3 spans 18 residues. In germline, CDR1 is MNHNS, CDR2 SASEGT. In DNA, the CDR3 is TGTGCCAGCAGTGACTTAACAATCCAGACCTATAGCAATCAGCCCCAGCATTTT. Protein sequence: CASSDLTIQTYSNQPQHF.

With regard to this clonotype: Because it lacks the conserved phenylalanine or tryptophan at the end, this CDR3 is likely a read error. CDR3 amino acids: CAVQLGVSPLHL. CDR3 nucleotides: TGTGCCGTACAGTTAGGGGTCTCACCCCTCCACCTT. This sequence joins TRBV12-3 or TRBV12-4 and TRBJ1-6, with a tentative D call TRBD1 (5 bases). The CDR3 consists of 12 residues. Trimming left V 11 bases short and J 10 bases short, with 15 bases between.

This clonotype was recorded a few times. The J gene is TRBJ2-3, the V gene TRBV7-2; 10 bases map to TRBD2. J was trimmed by 5 bases and V by 6 bases; bases with no gene match: 8. The CDR3 runs 15 residues. Germline CDR1 is SGHTA and CDR2 is FQGNSA. CDR3 sequence reads: CASRVALAGVDTQYF. Written as DNA, the CDR3 is TGTGCCAGCAGGGTGGCGCTAGCGGGGGTAGATACGCAGTATTTT. The whole variable domain, remainder taken from reference TRBV7-2 and TRBJ2-3, is GAGVSQSPSNKVTEKGKDVELRCDPISGHTALYWYRQSLGQGLEFLIYFQGNSAPDKSGLPSDRFSAERTGGSVSTLTIQRTQQEDSAVYLCASRVALAGVDTQYFGPGTRLTVL.

This chain links TRBV5-5 with TRBJ1-2; D ambiguous. The V end was cut by 4 bases, the J end by 6 bases, with 10 bases between. The CDR3 is made up of 12 amino acids. The germline V gene has CDR1 SGHKS and CDR2 YYEKEE (reference sequence). The CDR3 here is CASSPRSNGYTF. CDR3 coding DNA: TGTGCCAGCAGCCCCCGCTCGAATGGCTACACCTTC.

This clonotype was seen ten or more times. The chain carries TRBV5-5 and TRBJ2-5, with D perhaps TRBD2 (5 bases). Trimming cost V 1 base and J 0 bases, with 7 bases left between them. CDR3 length equals 14 residues. From germline, CDR1 is SGHKS and CDR2 YYEKEE (reference sequence). CDR3 protein: CASSLIGDQETQYF. The DNA for the CDR3 is TGTGCCAGCAGCTTGATCGGGGACCAAGAGACCCAGTACTTC.

This clonotype is a singleton in its sample. The genes are TRBV25-1 and TRBJ2-5; tentatively, D is TRBD2 (7 bases). V lost 5 bases, J lost 1 base, and 20 bases lay in between. The germline gives CDR1 MGHDK, CDR2 SYGVNS. The CDR3 is 17 amino acids. CDR3 bases: TGTGCCAGCAGTCACAGTCTGGGGGGGCTGGGCCAAGAGACCCAGTACTTC. This sequence encodes CASSHSLGGLGQETQYF. The entire variable domain, with the rest obtained from reference TRBV25-1 and TRBJ2-5, is as follows: EADIYQTPRYLVIGTGKKITLECSQTMGHDKMYWYQQDPGMELHLIHYSYGVNSTEKGDLSSESTVSRIRTEHFPLTLESARPSHTSQYLCASSHSLGGLGQETQYFGPGTRLLVL.

In the case of this clonotype: The missing conserved phenylalanine or tryptophan at the end of this CDR3 makes a read error likely. No DNA is shown, since the ends of the CDR3 on it are uncertain; the CDR3 is the one TCRdb lists. This chain connects TRBV7-2 to TRBJ1-2. From germline, CDR1 is SGHTA and CDR2 FQGNSA. The CDR3 spans 12 residues, counting both ends. Here the CDR3 reads CASSRAWVYYYI.

On this clonotype: A junction boundary mismatches the germline segment, possibly from a read error. The chain carries TRBV7-2 and TRBJ2-7; unclear D gene. In germline, CDR1 is SGHTA, CDR2 FQGNSA. The CDR3 is made up of 14 amino acids. CDR3 DNA sequence: TGTGCCAGCAGCGTAGCATGGGCCTACTACGAGCCGTACTTC. Encoded protein: CASSVAWAYYEPYF.

In regard to this clonotype: Sequence at one end of the junction differs from germline and may be a read error. The V gene is TRBV9, the J gene TRBJ1-1, with D possibly TRBD1 on 5 matching bases. This CDR3 comprises 13 residues. Germline values: CDR1 SGDLS, CDR2 YYNGEE. In DNA form, the CDR3 reads TGTGCCAGCAGAGAGGCAGGGATGAACGAACCTTACTTT. Its protein is CASREAGMNEPYF.

In its sample, this clonotype was seen many times. J is TRBJ1-5 and V is TRBV30; D gene uncertain. Germline V gene lookup returns CDR1 GTSNPN and CDR2 SVGIG (reference sequence). V was trimmed by 1 base and J by 3 bases, leaving 7 bases between them. CDR3 length equals 13 residues. CDR3 residues: CAWSGQTNQPQHF. The CDR3 bases are TGTGCCTGGAGTGGACAAACCAATCAGCCCCAGCATTTT.

J is TRBJ1-1 and V is TRBV20-1, with 7 bases matching TRBD1. V trimming: 3 bases; J trimming: 1 base; junction bases outside the gene matches: 5. Germline values: CDR1 DFQATT, CDR2 SNEGSKA (reference sequence). The CDR3 runs 14 residues. CDR3: CSASKQGTNTEAFF. For the CDR3, the DNA is TGCAGTGCTAGTAAACAGGGGACGAACACTGAAGCTTTCTTT.

This clonotype was seen many times. The chain joins TRBV20-1 to TRBJ2-7; 10 bases agree with TRBD1. Germline V lookup: CDR1 DFQATT, CDR2 SNEGSKA (reference sequence). V dropped 3 bases and J dropped 5; count of bases not matched to a gene: 10. The CDR3 is 15 amino acids. In nucleotides, the CDR3 is TGCAGTGCTAGCGGGATGGACAGGGGGGGGAACGAGCAGTACTTC. Protein sequence: CSASGMDRGGNEQYF.